This T cell receptor (beta chain) was captured in a study of T-cell memory formation after mild COVID-19. Study observations and caveats: Several responding clones turned up in pre-infection memory, indicating that cross-reactive memory may have taken part.

V shed 5 bases, J shed 3 bases, and the junction held 12 bases outside the gene matches. This CDR3 is 18 amino acids long. One entry per CDR3 protein, called by TCRdb with MiXCR from the 5' RACE reads. The sample lists under 300,000 distinct CDR3 sequences; approximately 9% were seen once. This clonotype showed up many times. Antigen specificity is unknown. The sequencing input was PBMCs or a T cell subset sorted from them (not recorded which). The gene calls are TRBV12-3 or TRBV12-4 and TRBJ2-3; TRBD2 matches at 12 bases. This receptor was obtained from a man aged 18 to 30 who had mild COVID-19 (a few samples of this study predate the infection). Cell type and time point are not known. CDR3 sequence (DNA): TGTGCCAGCAGTCGCGACTGGGCTAGCGGGGGGGCTACAGATACGCAGTATTTT. Its protein product is CASSRDWASGGATDTQYF.